A single sample gave rise to the 21 T cell receptor beta chains below, sequenced in a study of cytomegalovirus exposure and HLA in healthy donors. Primers: 60 Vbeta forward and 13 Jbeta reverse. Some clones are missing from TCRdb's copy, which holds only in-frame ones; the method was immunoSEQ multiplex PCR. Of some 80,000 clones detected, about 78% appear once; the ten largest clones hold approximately 1.6%. The sequencing input was PBMCs. All receptors derive from a man between 35 and 55 years old in good health and CMV-seronegative.

V is TRBV18 and J is TRBJ1-5; no clear D gene. The CDR3 consists of 14 residues. CDR1 and CDR2 (germline): KGHSH, LQKENI. V lost 4 bases to trimming and J lost 4 bases, with 11 bases between them. CDR3 sequence reads: CASSRDINNQPQHF. The CDR3 bases are TGTGCCAGCTCACGAGACATAAATAATCAGCCCCAGCATTTT.

CDR3 sequence (DNA): TGTGCCAGCAGCTATGACAGTCCCTACGAGCAGTACTTC. This codes for CASSYDSPYEQYF. This chain joins TRBV11-1 and TRBJ2-7; D perhaps matches TRBD1 (5 bases). This CDR3 is built from 13 residues. V was trimmed by 4 bases and J by 2 bases, leaving 9 bases between them. CDR1 and CDR2 from the germline V gene are SGHAT and FQDESV (reference sequence).

The gene calls are TRBV10-3 and TRBJ2-1, with D hard to call. CDR1 is ENHRY and CDR2 is SYGVKD in the germline V gene. V was pared by 3 bases and J by 8 bases, with 11 bases between. The CDR3 has 13 residues. This CDR3 is CAISDWLEDEQFF. In nucleotides, the CDR3 is TGTGCCATCAGTGATTGGCTCGAGGATGAGCAGTTCTTC.

The rearrangement joins TRBV5-1 to TRBJ2-2; 9 bases are shared with TRBD2. V shed 2 bases and J 6 bases; nucleotides not matched to a gene: 11. This CDR3 has 17 amino acids. Germline CDR1 reads SGHRS; CDR2 reads YFSETQ. The CDR3 region has the DNA TGCGCCAGCAGCTTTTCAGGTGCGGGAGGGCCGGCCGGGGAGCTGTTTTTT. Protein product: CASSFSGAGGPAGELFF.

V is TRBV5-1 and J is TRBJ1-5; perhaps TRBD1 as D (5 bases). Germline V gives CDR1 SGHRS, CDR2 YFSETQ. This CDR3 spans 12 amino acids. V shed 9 bases and J shed 6 bases, with 13 bases lying between them. The CDR3 DNA follows: TGCGCCAAAACAGGTGGTAGTCAGCCCCAGCATTTT. It codes for CAKTGGSQPQHF. The variable domain in full, completed from reference TRBV5-1 and TRBJ1-5, reads KAGVTQTPRYLIKTRGQQVTLSCSPISGHRSVSWYQQTPGQGLQFLFEYFSETQRNKGNFPGRFSGRQFSNSRSEMNVSTLELGDSALYLCAKTGGSQPQHFGDGTRLSIL.

This sequence joins TRBV7-9 and TRBJ1-6, with 8 bases matching TRBD1. The CDR3 has 14 residues. Germline assignment: CDR1 SEHNR and CDR2 FQNEAQ (reference sequence). The J segment lost 8 bases and the V segment lost 10 bases, leaving 10 bases of the junction unmatched. For the CDR3, the DNA is TGTGCCACCGAACAGGGGGTAAACTATTCACCCCTCCACTTT. Its translation: CATEQGVNYSPLHF.

This clone turned up a few times. The chain uses TRBV7-9 and TRBJ2-6; D perhaps matches TRBD1 (6 bases). Trimming left V 1 base short and J 1 base short, with 8 bases between. The germline V gene encodes CDR1 SEHNR and CDR2 FQNEAQ (reference sequence). There are 16 residues in the CDR3. The CDR3 sequence: CASSLGGGSGANVLTF. In nucleotides, the CDR3 is TGTGCCAGCAGCTTAGGAGGGGGATCTGGGGCCAACGTCCTGACTTTC.

J is TRBJ1-1 and V is TRBV6-1; D is unresolved. The CDR3 loop spans 11 amino acids. V dropped 3 bases and J dropped 8 bases, with 7 bases sitting between them. Germline values: CDR1 MNHNS, CDR2 SASEGT. Here the CDR3 reads CASSDGDEAFF. DNA of the CDR3: TGTGCCAGCAGTGATGGAGACGAAGCTTTCTTT.

The chain combines TRBV13 with TRBJ2-3; 9 bases map to TRBD1. This CDR3 has 14 amino acids. The V gene end was trimmed by 5 bases and the J gene end by 1 base; junction bases not matched to a gene: 1. In germline, CDR1 is PRHDT, CDR2 FYEKMQ (reference sequence). DNA for the CDR3: TGTGCCAGCAGCCGGACAGGGGGCACAGATACGCAGTATTTT. Translated: CASSRTGGTDTQYF.

This chain joins TRBV2 and TRBJ1-5, with TRBD1 identical over 9 bases. The CDR3 covers 14 residues. The trim removed 4 bases at V and 8 bases at J, leaving 6 bases unmatched. Per the germline V gene, CDR1 is SNHLY and CDR2 is FYNNEI. CDR3 in amino acids: CASSANRGHKPQHF. The CDR3 bases are TGTGCCAGCAGTGCCAACAGGGGGCATAAGCCCCAGCATTTT.

The V and J genes are TRBV30 and TRBJ2-3, with a possible D match to TRBD2 (7 bases). Looked up from germline, CDR1 is GTSNPN and CDR2 is SVGIG (reference sequence). This CDR3 is built from 14 residues. CDR3 in amino acids: CATRPAGAGDTQYF. DNA for the CDR3: TGTGCAACGAGACCCGCGGGGGCGGGAGATACGCAGTATTTT.

In its sample, this clone was seen a few times. This sequence joins TRBV9 and TRBJ2-1, with 12 bases lining up with TRBD2. The CDR3 sequence is 17 residues long. CDR1 is SGDLS and CDR2 is YYNGEE in the germline V gene. The ends lost 4 bases at V and 6 bases at J; junction bases unmatched: 11. CDR3 loop: CASSTRGLAGPLNEQFF. The CDR3 DNA follows: TGTGCCAGCAGCACACGAGGACTAGCGGGGCCCCTCAATGAGCAGTTCTTC.

This chain links TRBV18 with TRBJ2-6; 10 bases line up with TRBD1. Unmatched junction bases numbered 5, after V lost 6 bases and J lost 0 bases. The CDR3 has 17 amino acids. The germline V gene encodes CDR1 KGHSH and CDR2 LQKENI. DNA of the CDR3: TGTGCCAGCTCCGGGACAGGGGCCTCCTCTGGGGCCAACGTCCTGACTTTC. This gives the protein CASSGTGASSGANVLTF. Drawing the rest from reference TRBV18 and TRBJ2-6, the complete variable domain is NAGVMQNPRHLVRRRGQEARLRCSPMKGHSHVYWYRQLPEEGLKFMVYLQKENIIDESGMPKERFSAEFPKEGPSILRIQQVVRGDSAAYFCASSGTGASSGANVLTFGAGSRLTVL.

The rearrangement links TRBV11-2 to TRBJ2-3; the D is unclear. The CDR3 is 15 amino acids. Germline V gene sequence: CDR1 SGHAT, CDR2 FQNNGV. Trimming removed 1 base at V and 4 bases at J, with 12 bases between. CDR3 DNA sequence: TGTGCCAGCAGCTTAGGATCTGGCCACGCAGATACGCAGTATTTT. Its translation: CASSLGSGHADTQYF.

J is TRBJ2-3 and V is TRBV2; possible D gene TRBD2, 6 bases. The CDR3 sequence is 17 residues long. Germline V lookup: CDR1 SNHLY, CDR2 FYNNEI. Trimming cost V 6 bases and J 0 bases, with 19 bases left between them. The CDR3 spells CASSHLPTGTSTDTQYF. The DNA for the CDR3 is TGTGCCAGCAGCCACCTACCTACCGGGACTAGCACAGATACGCAGTATTTT. Full variable domain (missing parts from reference TRBV2 and TRBJ2-3): EPEVTQTPSHQVTQMGQEVILRCVPISNHLYFYWYRQILGQKVEFLVSFYNNEISEKSEIFDDQFSVERPDGSNFTLKIRSTKLEDSAMYFCASSHLPTGTSTDTQYFGPGTRLTVL.

The chain links TRBV29-1 to TRBJ2-1; D is uncertain. V was shortened by 1 base and J by 6 bases, with 10 bases between the two germline ends. Germline CDR1 is SQVTM and CDR2 is ANQGSEA. The CDR3 covers 13 residues. The CDR3 coding sequence is TGCAGCGTTGAAGTTCCCTCGGGCAATGAGCAGTTCTTC. Translation gives CSVEVPSGNEQFF.

This chain uses TRBV25-1 with TRBJ2-1; D unclear. The CDR3 runs to 14 residues. V lost 3 bases to trimming and J lost 5 bases, with 11 bases between them. Germline values: CDR1 MGHDK, CDR2 SYGVNS. The CDR3 sequence: CASSDPTENNEQFF. DNA of the CDR3: TGTGCCAGCAGTGACCCCACAGAGAACAATGAGCAGTTCTTC.

This chain connects TRBV10-1 to TRBJ1-6; no clear D. The germline V and J ends were trimmed by 7 bases and 9 bases, with 13 bases remaining between them. The CDR3 is 13 amino acids. CDR1 and CDR2 from the germline V gene are WNHNN and SYGVQD (reference sequence). CDR3 in DNA: TGCGCCAGCACCCAGGTCCTCGGTTCACCCCTCCACTTT. Translating it yields CASTQVLGSPLHF.

The chain is built from TRBV2 and TRBJ1-2; TRBD1 matches at 9 bases. The CDR3 totals 13 residues. J lost 8 bases, V lost 7 bases, and 8 bases had no gene match. CDR1 SNHLY and CDR2 FYNNEI come from the germline V gene. CDR3 protein: CASNEDRGNGYTF. The CDR3 DNA is TGTGCCAGCAACGAGGACAGGGGCAACGGCTACACCTTC.

V is TRBV5-1 and J is TRBJ1-4, with 8 positions matching TRBD1. V gave up 3 bases and J gave up 5 bases; unmatched junction bases: 9. The CDR3 runs to 16 residues. Germline V gene sequence: CDR1 SGHRS, CDR2 YFSETQ. CDR3: CASSSGAGGGNEKLFF. CDR3 sequence (DNA): TGCGCCAGCAGCTCCGGGGCAGGGGGCGGGAATGAAAAACTGTTTTTT.

The chain is built from TRBV6-1 and TRBJ2-1, with 9 positions matching TRBD1. CDR3 length: 18 residues. Germline V gives CDR1 MNHNS, CDR2 SASEGT. After removal of 2 bases from V and 4 bases from J, the junction contained 12 bases not matched to a gene. The CDR3 here is CASSERQIGTGLYNEQFF. CDR3 bases: TGTGCCAGCAGTGAACGGCAAATCGGGACAGGGTTGTACAATGAGCAGTTCTTC.